The rows below give T cell receptor beta chains drawn from one sample of a study of T cells expressing NK-cell markers. TCRdb reprocessed the 5' RACE reads and keeps a single row for each CDR3 protein, giving no DNA. The sample has 250,000 or so distinct CDR3 sequences. Material for sequencing was blood T cells: a sorted CD56 or NKG2C T cell subset, CD4+ or CD8+ T cells, or bulk PBMC T cells (not recorded which). Receptor source: a woman between 18 and 69 years old in good health. CDR3s include the opening cysteine and the closing phenylalanine or tryptophan.

J gene,V gene,CDR3 protein
TRBJ2-7,TRBV5-6,CASSLMRGSNYEQYF
TRBJ2-7,TRBV12-3/TRBV12-4,CASTLGRALSHEQYF
TRBJ2-3,TRBV7-8,CASSLAVTSTDTQYF
TRBJ1-6,TRBV9,CASSVPNSPLHF
TRBJ2-4,TRBV11-2,CASSPRVAGIFVKNIQYF
TRBJ1-6,TRBV7-2,CASSLDRGNSPLHF
TRBJ2-1,TRBV24-1,CATSAGYNEQFF
TRBJ2-1,TRBV18,CASSRGSRDFEQFF
TRBJ2-7,TRBV12-3/TRBV12-4,CASGTIGGPSYEQYF
TRBJ2-7,TRBV6-2/TRBV6-3,CASSYSSGSHEQYF
TRBJ1-5,TRBV25-1,CASSEYGSPQPQHF
TRBJ1-1,TRBV20-1,CSAEDRYRDTEAFF
TRBJ2-7,TRBV9,CASSPEASGTYEQYF
TRBJ2-1,TRBV2,CASRGTGTEQFF
TRBJ2-6,TRBV2,CASKGREGFSGANVLTF
TRBJ2-2,TRBV7-8,CASRRQGARDTGELFF
TRBJ2-5,TRBV7-7,CASSLDPAAETQYF
TRBJ2-7,TRBV12-3/TRBV12-4,CASSFSSYVSEQYF